The 30 T cell receptor beta chains below were found in one sample sequenced in a study of blood T cells in healthy people across ages. Primers used in a second PCR of roughly 7 to 12 cycles were a sample-barcoded 5' primer and a J-beta primer mix. Via MiXCR, TCRdb re-called the 5' RACE reads, giving one row per CDR3 protein. Of hundreds of thousands of distinct CDR3 sequences in the sample, about 45% were seen once. Sequencing used blood. These TCRs come from a man older than 75 in good health.

The chain combines TRBV7-2 with TRBJ2-3; no clear D. The germline gives CDR1 SGHTA, CDR2 FQGNSA. This CDR3 has 13 residues. V lost 1 base and J 2 bases, leaving 4 bases between the germline ends. The CDR3 region has the DNA TGTGCCAGCAGCTTAGACCACACAGATACGCAGTATTTT. Residues: CASSLDHTDTQYF.

The chain carries TRBV20-1 and TRBJ1-2; tentative D call: TRBD1 (6 bases). V was trimmed by 6 bases and J by 4 bases, leaving 21 bases between them. CDR3 length equals 15 residues. Germline assignment: CDR1 DFQATT and CDR2 SNEGSKA (reference sequence). The CDR3 sequence: CSAPTPQGRLYGYTF. The CDR3 DNA follows: TGCAGTGCGCCGACCCCCCAGGGGCGCCTCTATGGCTACACCTTC.

V usage is TRBV6-5 and J usage is TRBJ1-5, with D possibly TRBD1 on 6 matching bases. With 0 bases removed from V and 4 bases from J, the gap between germline ends came to 10 bases. Germline V gene lookup returns CDR1 MNHEY and CDR2 SVGAGI. The CDR3 length is 15 residues. The CDR3 reads CASSYSRGRNQPQHF. DNA for the CDR3: TGTGCCAGCAGTTACTCTAGGGGGAGGAATCAGCCCCAGCATTTT.

The chain couples TRBV27 to TRBJ2-3; 9 positions agree with TRBD2. Germline CDR1 reads MNHEY; CDR2 reads SMNVEV (reference sequence). V shed 2 bases and J 0 bases; nucleotides not matched to a gene: 12. This CDR3 contains 19 residues. For the CDR3, the DNA is TGTGCCAGCAGTTTAATTGGGGGGCTAGCGGGGTCTAGCACAGATACGCAGTATTTT. Translation: CASSLIGGLAGSSTDTQYF.

V and J are TRBV7-2 and TRBJ2-1, with 7 bases identical to TRBD2. Germline values: CDR1 SGHTA, CDR2 FQGNSA. This CDR3 region has 14 residues. V gave up 5 bases and J gave up 3 bases; unmatched junction bases: 4. CDR3 bases: TGTGCCAGCAGCGTGGGACTAAACTACAATGAGCAGTTCTTC. Protein sequence: CASSVGLNYNEQFF. The variable domain in full, with the rest retrieved from reference TRBV7-2 and TRBJ2-1, is GAGVSQSPSNKVTEKGKDVELRCDPISGHTALYWYRQSLGQGLEFLIYFQGNSAPDKSGLPSDRFSAERTGGSVSTLTIQRTQQEDSAVYLCASSVGLNYNEQFFGPGTRLTVL.

This clonotype was seen ten or more times. The chain employs TRBV6-5 and TRBJ1-1; D possibly corresponds to TRBD1 (5 bases). The CDR3 has 13 residues. V was trimmed by 10 bases and J by 0 bases, leaving 12 bases between them. Germline values: CDR1 MNHEY, CDR2 SVGAGI. In nucleotides, the CDR3 is TGTGCCACCCACGGACATATGAACACTGAAGCTTTCTTT. As protein: CATHGHMNTEAFF.

The gene calls are TRBV20-1 and TRBJ1-1; possibly TRBD1 for D (5 bases). The germline V gene encodes CDR1 DFQATT and CDR2 SNEGSKA (reference sequence). CDR3 length equals 14 residues. The germline V and J ends were trimmed by 6 bases and 4 bases, with 18 bases remaining between them. CDR3 sequence reads: CSAEPAGGGTEAFF. CDR3 nucleotide sequence: TGCAGTGCAGAGCCCGCGGGGGGGGGCACTGAAGCTTTCTTT.

V is TRBV28 and J is TRBJ1-1; tentative D call: TRBD1 (5 bases). V lost 6 bases, J lost 8 bases, and 16 bases lay in between. This CDR3 is built from 13 residues. The germline CDR1 and CDR2 sequences are MDHEN and SYDVKM. The CDR3 bases are TGTGCCAGCAGCCTACCTTCGAGGACAGAAGCTTTCTTT. The encoded protein is CASSLPSRTEAFF.

The chain carries TRBV7-2 and TRBJ1-4; the D is unclear. The V end lost 5 bases, the J end lost 8 bases, and 12 bases lay between the germline ends. The CDR3 has 13 amino acids. Looked up from germline, CDR1 is SGHTA and CDR2 is FQGNSA. CDR3 sequence (DNA): TGTGCCAGCAGCCCCGGAGCCCCGGAAAAACTGTTTTTT. Encoded protein: CASSPGAPEKLFF. The full variable domain, rest sourced from reference TRBV7-2 and TRBJ1-4, is GAGVSQSPSNKVTEKGKDVELRCDPISGHTALYWYRQSLGQGLEFLIYFQGNSAPDKSGLPSDRFSAERTGGSVSTLTIQRTQQEDSAVYLCASSPGAPEKLFFGSGTQLSVL.

This clonotype has a single count. The chain recombines TRBV7-2 with TRBJ1-4; 9 positions agree with TRBD1. CDR3 length equals 15 residues. CDR1 and CDR2 from the germline V gene are SGHTA and FQGNSA. The V gene end was trimmed by 6 bases and the J gene end by 4 bases; junction bases not matched to a gene: 6. The CDR3 loop reads CASRPQGAGNEKLFF. CDR3 DNA sequence: TGTGCCAGCAGACCACAGGGGGCGGGTAATGAAAAACTGTTTTTT.

This clonotype was detected a few times. This chain uses TRBV5-5 with TRBJ1-4, with D unresolved. The germline V gene encodes CDR1 SGHKS and CDR2 YYEKEE (reference sequence). CDR3 length equals 16 residues. Deletions cut 4 bases from V and 0 bases from J, with 13 bases between. The CDR3 spells CASSTHEMTTNEKLFF. Written as DNA, the CDR3 is TGTGCCAGCAGCACACATGAGATGACAACTAATGAAAAACTGTTTTTT. The complete variable domain, with remaining parts taken from reference TRBV5-5 and TRBJ1-4, reads DAGVTQSPTHLIKTRGQQVTLRCSPISGHKSVSWYQQVLGQGPQFIFQYYEKEERGRGNFPDRFSARQFPNYSSELNVNALLLGDSALYLCASSTHEMTTNEKLFFGSGTQLSVL.

This clonotype was seen a single time. At one of its ends the junction is not consistent with the germline gene, which may arise from a read error. This rearrangement joins TRBV6-1 to TRBJ2-5, with 8 nucleotides matching TRBD2. Germline CDR1 is MNHNS and CDR2 is SASEGT. This CDR3 contains 13 residues. CDR3 DNA: TGCGCCAGCAGAGGACTAGCTTTGAACGAGCAGTGCTTC. Protein sequence: CASRGLALNEQCF.

This clonotype was seen more than once but under ten times. This sequence joins TRBV21-1 and TRBJ1-6; whether TRBD1, the table's D call, matches the DNA was not checked. TRBV21-1 counts as a pseudogene. The CDR3 covers 15 residues. The CDR3 reads CASSKEQGPNSPLHF. For the CDR3, the DNA is TGTGCCAGCAGCAAAGAGCAGGGACCTAATTCACCCCTCCACTTT.

This clonotype appeared a few times. The rearrangement links TRBV7-8 to TRBJ2-3; a weak D match, TRBD1 (5 bases). Germline CDR1 and CDR2: SGHVS and FQNEAQ. This CDR3 region has 16 residues. V gave up 3 bases and J gave up 4 bases, with 17 bases separating them. The CDR3 loop is CASSLLTVDVADTQYF. The CDR3 DNA follows: TGTGCCAGCAGCTTGTTGACAGTGGATGTTGCAGATACGCAGTATTTT.

The chain uses TRBV4-1 and TRBJ2-5, with D possibly matching TRBD2 (5 bases). The germline V gene has CDR1 MGHRA and CDR2 YSYEKL. The CDR3 spans 13 residues. V lost 4 bases, J lost 5 bases, and 11 bases lay in between. The CDR3: CASSLAPGETQYF. CDR3 nucleotide sequence: TGCGCCAGCAGCCTCGCCCCGGGGGAGACCCAGTACTTC.

The chain has TRBV7-9 and TRBJ2-1; TRBD2 matches at 12 bases. CDR3 size: 16 residues. V shed 4 bases and J 5 bases; nucleotides not matched to a gene: 6. Germline CDR1 is SEHNR and CDR2 is FQNEAQ (reference sequence). CDR3: CASSSRLAGVDNEQFF. In DNA form, the CDR3 reads TGTGCCAGCAGCTCCCGACTAGCGGGAGTAGACAATGAGCAGTTCTTC.

The V call is TRBV7-6, the J call TRBJ2-2; TRBD1 might be the D (7 bases). CDR1 is SGHVS, CDR2 FNYEAQ, per germline. V gave up 7 bases and J gave up 0 bases, with 12 bases separating them. This CDR3 has 15 residues. The CDR3 loop reads CASTAGQSNTGELFF. The CDR3 coding sequence is TGTGCCAGCACCGCGGGACAGTCGAACACCGGGGAGCTGTTTTTT. The full variable domain, with the rest looked up from reference TRBV7-6 and TRBJ2-2, is GAGVSQSPRYKVTKRGQDVALRCDPISGHVSLYWYRQALGQGPEFLTYFNYEAQQDKSGLPNDRFSAERPEGSISTLTIQRTEQRDSAMYRCASTAGQSNTGELFFGEGSRLTVL.

For this clonotype: The junction departs from the called germline gene at one end, perhaps through a read error. The chain carries TRBV7-2 and TRBJ2-3; D possibly matches TRBD1 or TRBD2 (5 bases each). Germline lookup yields CDR1 SGHTA and CDR2 FQGNSA. This CDR3 spans 14 amino acids. The CDR3 loop is CASSLAQGVNTQYF. As DNA, the CDR3 is TGTGCCAGCAGCCTAGCCCAGGGAGTAAATACGCAGTATTTT.

This clonotype appeared a single time. This sequence joins TRBV27 and TRBJ2-6; 8 bases match TRBD1. Germline V gene lookup returns CDR1 MNHEY and CDR2 SMNVEV (reference sequence). V shed 5 bases, J shed 1 base, and the junction held 7 bases outside the gene matches. CDR3 length: 17 residues. CDR3 DNA: TGTGCCAGCAGTACGGACAGGGTGGTATCTGGGGCCAACGTCCTGACTTTC. Translating gives CASSTDRVVSGANVLTF.

The count of this clonotype is one. This chain links TRBV10-3 with TRBJ1-1; D possibly corresponds to TRBD1 (6 bases). The CDR3 runs to 16 residues. Per the germline V gene, CDR1 is ENHRY and CDR2 is SYGVKD. The germline V and J ends were trimmed by 7 bases and 1 base, with 19 bases remaining between them. The CDR3 region has the DNA TGTGCCATCACTAAATCTCCACAGGGTGAGAACACTGAAGCTTTCTTT. This gives the protein CAITKSPQGENTEAFF.

A few counts support this clonotype. The chain uses TRBV7-9 and TRBJ2-1; 7 bases line up with TRBD2. Germline CDR1 is SEHNR and CDR2 is FQNEAQ (reference sequence). The CDR3 has 13 residues. V shed 1 base and J 10 bases; nucleotides not matched to a gene: 4. Here the CDR3 reads CASSLGERGEQFF. For the CDR3, the DNA is TGTGCCAGCAGCTTAGGAGAGCGGGGCGAGCAGTTCTTC.

Details on this clonotype: A much larger clone sits a single nucleotide away, making a read error possible. This chain joins TRBV2 and TRBJ2-7; unclear D gene. The CDR3 has 13 residues. Germline-derived CDR1 and CDR2 are SNHLY and FYNNEI. Trimming left V 7 bases short and J 7 bases short, with 17 bases between. CDR3 residues: CASTPDLYYEQYF. CDR3 bases: TGTGCCAGCACCCCGGACCTCTACTATGAGCAGTACTTC.

V is TRBV7-2 and J is TRBJ1-6, with a weak D call TRBD1 (6 bases). The CDR3 covers 15 residues. Germline CDR1 is SGHTA and CDR2 is FQGNSA. Trimming left V 5 bases short and J 8 bases short, with 16 bases between. CDR3 amino acids: CASSPMQGWYSPLHF. CDR3 sequence (DNA): TGTGCCAGCAGCCCGATGCAGGGGTGGTATTCACCCCTCCACTTT.

Details on this clonotype: A much larger clone lies a single base off, so this may be a read error. This chain joins TRBV6-6 and TRBJ2-7; D might be TRBD1 or TRBD2, each matching 5 bases. Germline loops: CDR1 MNHNY, CDR2 SVGAGI (reference sequence). The CDR3 length is 13 residues. The ends were cut back, 6 bases at V and 2 bases at J, with 11 bases in the middle. The CDR3, as DNA: TGTGCCAGCAGGGGGACGAAGACCTACGAGCAGTACTTC. It translates to CASRGTKTYEQYF.

The chain joins TRBV7-2 to TRBJ1-5; 10 positions match TRBD1. J gave up 2 bases and V 5 bases, and 3 bases lay outside the gene matches. The length of the CDR3 is 15 residues. Germline CDR1 SGHTA, CDR2 FQGNSA. CDR3 sequence: CASSRGTGGNQPQHF. The DNA for the CDR3 is TGTGCCAGCAGCCGGGGGACAGGGGGCAATCAGCCCCAGCATTTT.

The CDR3 is CASSFPLSYEQYF. The CDR3, as DNA: TGTGCCAGCAGCTTCCCCCTCTCCTACGAGCAGTACTTC. V and J are TRBV7-2 and TRBJ2-7; D not certain. Between the trimmed V and J ends, which lost 3 bases and 0 bases, there was a span of 6 bases. The CDR3 spans 13 residues. Germline V lookup: CDR1 SGHTA, CDR2 FQGNSA.

V and J are TRBV7-8 and TRBJ1-3; TRBD1 is a possible D gene (6 bases). The CDR3 loop spans 13 amino acids. Trimming left V 5 bases short and J 9 bases short, with 14 bases between. Germline assignment: CDR1 SGHVS and CDR2 FQNEAQ. DNA of the CDR3: TGTGCCAGCAGCCTAGGGGGGACCGCCACCATATATTTT. Translation gives CASSLGGTATIYF.

The chain combines TRBV7-2 with TRBJ2-1, with D possibly matching TRBD2 (5 bases). Germline lookup yields CDR1 SGHTA and CDR2 FQGNSA. Trimming removed 1 base at V and 7 bases at J, with 17 bases between. CDR3 length: 16 amino acids. CDR3 sequence: CASSLVVGVTGNEQFF. Here the CDR3 DNA reads TGTGCCAGCAGCTTAGTCGTGGGAGTGACTGGTAATGAGCAGTTCTTC.

This rearrangement joins TRBV9 to TRBJ2-1; the match to TRBD1 covers 7 bases. The CDR3 loop spans 19 amino acids. Trimming removed 0 bases from V and 0 bases from J; junction bases left unmatched: 12. Germline loops: CDR1 SGDLS, CDR2 YYNGEE. Here the CDR3 DNA reads TGTGCCAGCAGCGTAGCAGGGGGTACAGGACTTAGCTCCTACAATGAGCAGTTCTTC. It translates to CASSVAGGTGLSSYNEQFF.

V is TRBV20-1 and J is TRBJ2-3, with D tentatively TRBD2 (6 bases). Germline-derived CDR1 and CDR2 are DFQATT and SNEGSKA (reference sequence). Between the trimmed V and J ends, which lost 1 base and 3 bases, there was a span of 14 bases. The length of the CDR3 is 15 residues. The DNA of the CDR3 is TGCAGTGCTAGAGCCCGACTAGTGGGGACAGATACGCAGTATTTT. It codes for CSARARLVGTDTQYF.